The 13 T cell receptor beta chains given below trace back to one sample, sequenced in a study of T cells expressing NK-cell markers (TCRdb year 2020). The library was obtained by 5' RACE. This sample was sequenced with an Illumina HiSeq 2000. Each entry corresponds to one CDR3 protein sequence from reads that TCRdb reprocessed, and DNA is not given. The sample's table lists a count of about 460,000 distinct CDR3 sequences. 1.4% of the sample is taken by the ten largest. Sequences were obtained from blood T cells: a sorted CD56 or NKG2C T cell subset, CD4+ or CD8+ T cells, or bulk PBMC T cells (not recorded which). The receptors derive from a woman between 45 and 65 years old in good health. Donor details come from another sample of the same person, matched by shared clones.

This chain connects TRBV6-1 to TRBJ2-1; the D call from TCRdb, TRBD2, cannot be confirmed without DNA. There are 15 residues in the CDR3. Looked up from germline, CDR1 is MNHNS and CDR2 is SASEGT. The CDR3 protein is CASSEVAGAFDEQFF.

The J gene is TRBJ2-2, the V gene TRBV4-1; TCRdb reports TRBD2, a call that lacks DNA to check it against. There are 15 residues in the CDR3. The V gene's germline CDR1 is MGHRA and CDR2 YSYEKL. Here the CDR3 reads CASSGSGSITGELFF.

The chain uses TRBV4-2 and TRBJ1-5; TCRdb's D gene call, TRBD1, goes unchecked for lack of DNA. Germline V CDR1 and CDR2: LGHNA, YNFKEQ. The CDR3 totals 16 residues. The CDR3 is CASSLAGVGGNQPQHF.

The J gene is TRBJ2-1, the V gene TRBV20-1; TCRdb gives TRBD2 as the D gene, but with no DNA this cannot be confirmed. Germline-derived CDR1 and CDR2 are DFQATT and SNEGSKA (reference sequence). CDR3 length equals 15 residues. The chain's CDR3 is CSASAGTSTRNEQFF.

This chain uses TRBV20-1 with TRBJ1-1; TCRdb designates TRBD1, a call that cannot be tested without DNA. This CDR3 has 15 amino acids. Germline CDR1 and CDR2: DFQATT and SNEGSKA (reference sequence). CDR3 residues: CSAGGTGALNTEAFF.

The chain joins TRBV5-5 to TRBJ2-1; TCRdb returns TRBD2, unconfirmable since there is no DNA. The CDR3 extends over 17 amino acids. Looked up from germline, CDR1 is SGHKS and CDR2 is YYEKEE (reference sequence). CDR3 sequence: CASSLLSGRSSYNEQFF.

The genes are TRBV30 and TRBJ1-2. In germline, CDR1 is GTSNPN, CDR2 SVGIG (reference sequence). The CDR3 has 15 residues. CDR3 sequence reads: CAWSGGLKRDYGYTF.

This chain uses TRBV18 with TRBJ1-2. Germline V gene data show CDR1 as KGHSH and CDR2 as LQKENI. This CDR3 spans 14 amino acids. The CDR3 is CASSPPSSYYGYTF.

The rearrangement links TRBV12-3 or TRBV12-4 to TRBJ2-3; the TRBD1 assignment by TCRdb is unverifiable without DNA. This CDR3 has 12 residues. The CDR3 sequence is CASSFGGSTQYF.

V usage is TRBV7-9 and J usage is TRBJ2-3; the D gene TCRdb calls, TRBD1, cannot be checked with no DNA. Per the germline V gene, CDR1 is SEHNR and CDR2 is FQNEAQ (reference sequence). The CDR3 consists of 17 residues. CDR3: CASSLAATGGLGDTQYF.

The chain couples TRBV14 to TRBJ1-6; TCRdb picks TRBD1, but there is no DNA to check that call. The V gene's germline CDR1 is SGHDN and CDR2 FVKESK. The CDR3 has 14 residues. CDR3 amino acids: CASSHPGAGSPLHF.

This rearrangement joins TRBV7-3 to TRBJ2-4; TCRdb's D gene call, TRBD1, goes unchecked for lack of DNA. The CDR3 contains 13 residues. Germline CDR1 reads SGHTA; CDR2 reads FQGTGA. The CDR3 loop reads CASSLSGENIQYF. Drawing the rest from reference TRBV7-3 and TRBJ2-4, the complete variable domain is GAGVSQTPSNKVTEKGKYVELRCDPISGHTALYWYRQSLGQGPEFLIYFQGTGAADDSGLPNDRFFAVRPEGSVSTLKIQRTERGDSAVYLCASSLSGENIQYFGAGTRLSVL.

The chain carries TRBV12-3 or TRBV12-4 and TRBJ2-1; the D gene TCRdb calls, TRBD2, cannot be checked with no DNA. The CDR3 loop spans 14 amino acids. The CDR3 reads CASSRDFGQGEQFF.